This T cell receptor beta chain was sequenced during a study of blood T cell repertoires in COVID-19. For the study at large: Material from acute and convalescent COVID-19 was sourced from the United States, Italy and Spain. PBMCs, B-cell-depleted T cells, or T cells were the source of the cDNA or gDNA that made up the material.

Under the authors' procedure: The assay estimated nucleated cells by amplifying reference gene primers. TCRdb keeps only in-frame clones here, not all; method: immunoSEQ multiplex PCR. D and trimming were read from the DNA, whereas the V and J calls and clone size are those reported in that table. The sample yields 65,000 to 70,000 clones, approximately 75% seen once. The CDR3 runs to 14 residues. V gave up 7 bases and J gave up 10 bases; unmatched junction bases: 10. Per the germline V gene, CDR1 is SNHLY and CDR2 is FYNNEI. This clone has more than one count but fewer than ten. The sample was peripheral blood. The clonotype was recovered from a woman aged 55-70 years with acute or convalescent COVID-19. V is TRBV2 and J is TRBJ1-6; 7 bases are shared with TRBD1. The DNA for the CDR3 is TGTGCCAGCAAGAGAATAGGGGGCGAATCACCCCTCCACTTT. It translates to CASKRIGGESPLHF.